This T cell receptor (beta chain) was obtained from a study of shared clonotypes between healthy human individuals. Whole-study context: Plates per donor: three CD4 naive, three CD4 memory, two CD8 naive, one CD8 memory.

Study observations and caveats: The authors sampled blood alone, and tissue repertoires likely differ. When naive CD4 clonotypes were compared across several donors, around 5% were shared. The study found lower generation probabilities in non-shared clonotypes than in those shared by all four donors.

Regarding this clone: What it recognizes is unknown.

Per germline, CDR1 MNHNS and CDR2 SASEGT. The J segment lost 0 bases and the V segment lost 5 bases, leaving 3 bases of the junction unmatched. The CDR3 covers 15 residues. Clones were read by immunoSEQ multiplex PCR, and TCRdb kept only the in-frame ones, dropping some. The sample has about 2 million clones, around 95% seen once. V and J are TRBV6-1 and TRBJ2-3, with 9 nucleotides matching TRBD2. This clonotype was sampled from a man aged 18-30 years in good health. The source material was naive CD4+ T cells sorted from blood. Subset described: CD45RA+ positively selected. The chain's CDR3 is CASSWLAGSTDTQYF. The CDR3 DNA is TGTGCCAGCAGTTGGCTAGCGGGGAGCACAGATACGCAGTATTTT.